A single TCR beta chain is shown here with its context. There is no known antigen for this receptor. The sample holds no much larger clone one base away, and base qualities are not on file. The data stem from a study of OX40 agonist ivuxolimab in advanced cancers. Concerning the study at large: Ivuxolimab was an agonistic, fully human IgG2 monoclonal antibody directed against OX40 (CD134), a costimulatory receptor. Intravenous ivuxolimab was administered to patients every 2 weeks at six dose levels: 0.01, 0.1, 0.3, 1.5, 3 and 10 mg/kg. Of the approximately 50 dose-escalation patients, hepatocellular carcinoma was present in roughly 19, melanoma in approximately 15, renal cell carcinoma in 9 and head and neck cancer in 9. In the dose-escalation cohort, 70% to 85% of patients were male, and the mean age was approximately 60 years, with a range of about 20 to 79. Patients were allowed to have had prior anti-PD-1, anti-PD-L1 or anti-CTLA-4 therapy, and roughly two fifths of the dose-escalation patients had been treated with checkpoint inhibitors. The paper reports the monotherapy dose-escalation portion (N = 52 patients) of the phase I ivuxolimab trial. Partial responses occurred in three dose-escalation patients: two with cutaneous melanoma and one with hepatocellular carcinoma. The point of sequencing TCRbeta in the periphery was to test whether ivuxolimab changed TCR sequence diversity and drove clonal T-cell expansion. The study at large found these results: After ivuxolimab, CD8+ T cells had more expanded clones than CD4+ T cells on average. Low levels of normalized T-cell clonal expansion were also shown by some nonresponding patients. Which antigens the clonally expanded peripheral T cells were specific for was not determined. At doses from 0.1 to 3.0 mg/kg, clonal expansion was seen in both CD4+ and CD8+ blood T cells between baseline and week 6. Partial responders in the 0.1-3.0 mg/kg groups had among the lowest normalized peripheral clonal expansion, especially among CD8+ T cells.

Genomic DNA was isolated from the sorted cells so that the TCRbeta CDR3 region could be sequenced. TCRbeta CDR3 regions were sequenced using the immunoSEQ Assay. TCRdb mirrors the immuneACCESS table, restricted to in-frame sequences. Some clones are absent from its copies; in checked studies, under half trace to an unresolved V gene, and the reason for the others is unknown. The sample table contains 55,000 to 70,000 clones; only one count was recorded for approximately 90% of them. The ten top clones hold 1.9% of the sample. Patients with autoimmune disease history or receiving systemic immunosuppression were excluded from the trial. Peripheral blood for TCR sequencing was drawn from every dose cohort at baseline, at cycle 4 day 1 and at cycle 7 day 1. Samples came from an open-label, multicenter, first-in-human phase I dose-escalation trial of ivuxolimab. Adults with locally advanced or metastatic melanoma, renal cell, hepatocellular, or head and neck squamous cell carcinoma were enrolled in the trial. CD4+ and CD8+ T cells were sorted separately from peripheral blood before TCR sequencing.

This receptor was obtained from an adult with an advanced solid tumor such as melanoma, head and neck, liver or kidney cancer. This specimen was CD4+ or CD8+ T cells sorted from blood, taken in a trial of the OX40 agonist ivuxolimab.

This receptor has the CDR3 CASSVATGTDTQYF. DNA sequence: TGTGCCAGCAGCGTAGCTACTGGAACAGATACGCAGTATTTT. The chain links TRBV9 with TRBJ2-3, with the D gene uncertain. V loses 0 bases, J loses 3 bases, and the germline ends lie 8 bases apart. From the germline V gene, CDR1 is SGDLS and CDR2 is YYNGEE. The CDR3 runs 14 amino acids, cysteine and phenylalanine included. Of all the DNA, just the CDR3 is kept, 42 bases in frame from base 1.